Presented here are 27 T cell receptor beta chains from one specimen sequenced in a study of blood T cell repertoires in COVID-19. Using immunoSEQ multiplex PCR, the repertoire was profiled, and TCRdb retains in-frame clones only, with some absent. The table lists 150,000 to 200,000 clones, approximately 80% of them singletons. Sequencing input: PBMCs or T cells enriched from blood (not recorded which). These receptors were collected from a man aged 50-60 years who had recovered from COVID-19.

The rearrangement links TRBV4-1 to TRBJ2-5, with TRBD2 matching 7 bases. Germline-derived CDR1 and CDR2 are MGHRA and YSYEKL. The CDR3 covers 15 residues. J gave up 4 bases and V 1 base, and 6 bases lay outside the gene matches. CDR3: CASSQGWTGGETQYF. In nucleotides, the CDR3 is TGCGCCAGCAGCCAAGGCTGGACGGGAGGAGAGACCCAGTACTTC.

The chain combines TRBV19 with TRBJ1-6; TRBD1 might be the D (5 bases). This CDR3 region has 15 residues. Germline assignment: CDR1 LNHDA and CDR2 SQIVND (reference sequence). V lost 3 bases and J lost 6, with 12 bases in between. CDR3 sequence: CASSILDRTNSPLHF. The CDR3 DNA is TGTGCCAGTAGTATTTTAGACAGAACTAATTCACCCCTCCACTTT.

This clone was observed a few times. This chain joins TRBV7-8 and TRBJ1-1; unclear D gene. The CDR3 totals 13 residues. Between the trimmed V and J ends, which lost 2 bases and 3 bases, there was a span of 7 bases. From germline, CDR1 is SGHVS and CDR2 FQNEAQ. The CDR3 protein is CASSLMAYTEAFF. The CDR3 region has the DNA TGTGCCAGCAGCTTAATGGCCTACACTGAAGCTTTCTTT.

There are a few counts of this clone. The chain employs TRBV15 and TRBJ1-5, with a possible D match to TRBD1 (5 bases). V was pared by 0 bases and J by 6 bases, with 15 bases between. Germline assignment: CDR1 LNHNV and CDR2 YYDKDF (reference sequence). The CDR3 runs 16 residues. The CDR3 nucleotides are TGTGCCACCAGCAGAGAGTTCATCCAGGGTCGTCAGCCCCAGCATTTT. This gives the protein CATSREFIQGRQPQHF.

At least ten counts were recorded for this clone. The chain links TRBV4-2 to TRBJ1-4; a weak D match, TRBD1 (6 bases). Germline V lookup: CDR1 LGHNA, CDR2 YNFKEQ. Trimming removed 6 bases from V and 2 bases from J, with 13 bases in between. This CDR3 has 15 residues. Written as DNA, the CDR3 is TGTGCCAGCAGACTATCAGGGGCGACTAATGAAAAACTGTTTTTT. Translating gives CASRLSGATNEKLFF.

The chain carries TRBV18 and TRBJ1-1; the match to TRBD1 covers 10 bases. Germline-derived CDR1 and CDR2 are KGHSH and LQKENI. The CDR3 spans 16 residues. Trimming at V came to 4 bases and at J to 4 bases, leaving 9 bases not matched to a gene. CDR3 bases: TGTGCCAGCTCACACGGACAGGGGGTAGGTCTCACTGAAGCTTTCTTT. Encoded protein: CASSHGQGVGLTEAFF.

V and J are TRBV7-2 and TRBJ1-5; D is unclear. The CDR3 runs to 13 residues. Trimming removed 2 bases from V and 6 bases from J, with 8 bases in between. Germline V gives CDR1 SGHTA, CDR2 FQGNSA. The DNA for the CDR3 is TGTGCCAGCAGCTTAACTGGTCCTCAGCCCCAGCATTTT. It codes for CASSLTGPQPQHF.

The rearrangement links TRBV10-3 to TRBJ2-7; TRBD2 matches 14 bases. The germline V gene has CDR1 ENHRY and CDR2 SYGVKD. V was pared by 4 bases and J by 3 bases, with 2 bases of the junction left unmatched. The CDR3 is made up of 15 amino acids. The CDR3 nucleotides are TGTGCCATCAGTGGGGGACTAGCGGGGGTCTACGAGCAGTACTTC. Translating it yields CAISGGLAGVYEQYF.

The V call is TRBV6-6, the J call TRBJ1-5; 10 nucleotides agree with TRBD1. The length of the CDR3 is 15 residues. Germline V gene lookup returns CDR1 MNHNY and CDR2 SVGAGI (reference sequence). Trimming at V came to 6 bases and at J to 6 bases, leaving 8 bases not matched to a gene. This CDR3 reads CASRAPGQGLQPQHF. DNA for the CDR3: TGTGCCAGCAGAGCCCCGGGACAGGGGCTTCAGCCCCAGCATTTT.

Worth noting for this clone: A read error may produce the germline difference seen at one junction end. V gene TRBV9 combines with J gene TRBJ2-1, with 10 nucleotides matching TRBD2. The CDR3 loop spans 17 amino acids. CDR1 and CDR2 (germline): SGDLS, YYNGEE. The CDR3: CARSAGFSGGRGNEQFF. CDR3 DNA: TGTGCCCGCAGCGCTGGGTTTAGCGGGGGGCGGGGAAATGAGCAGTTCTTC.

This sequence joins TRBV6-4 and TRBJ2-3; 11 nucleotides align to TRBD2. The CDR3 loop spans 14 amino acids. CDR1 is MRHNA and CDR2 is SNTAGT in the germline V gene. V lost 5 bases, J lost 4 bases, and 2 bases stayed unmatched. CDR3 loop: CASSTSGGADTQYF. CDR3 coding DNA: TGTGCCAGCAGTACTAGCGGGGGTGCAGATACGCAGTATTTT.

The gene calls are TRBV6-5 and TRBJ1-1; TRBD1 aligns across 12 bases. The trim removed 11 bases at V and 5 bases at J, leaving 6 bases unmatched. This CDR3 spans 13 amino acids. Germline values: CDR1 MNHEY, CDR2 SVGAGI. CDR3 DNA: TGTGCCGGGGACAGGGGGCTGGGGACTGAAGCTTTCTTT. Its protein product is CAGDRGLGTEAFF.

This chain links TRBV28 with TRBJ2-3; 9 positions match TRBD2. The V gene end was trimmed by 7 bases and the J gene end by 0 bases; junction bases not matched to a gene: 2. The CDR3 runs 14 residues. Per the germline V gene, CDR1 is MDHEN and CDR2 is SYDVKM. The CDR3 coding sequence is TGTGCCAGCATGCGGGGGGGTAGCACAGATACGCAGTATTTT. This translates into CASMRGGSTDTQYF.

This chain joins TRBV2 and TRBJ1-5, with D perhaps TRBD1 (6 bases). Germline V CDR1 and CDR2: SNHLY, FYNNEI. V was pared by 5 bases and J by 3 bases, with 14 bases between. The CDR3 totals 15 residues. The CDR3 DNA follows: TGTGCCAGCAGTAAGGAGGGGGGGCCCAATCAGCCCCAGCATTTT. Its protein product is CASSKEGGPNQPQHF.

The chain employs TRBV19 and TRBJ1-6; 12 bases match TRBD1. Germline CDR1 and CDR2: LNHDA and SQIVND (reference sequence). The CDR3 has 18 residues. Germline trimming cut 7 bases from V and 7 bases from J; bases unmatched to any gene: 14. This CDR3 reads CASNEGTGGVLWNSPLHF. In DNA form, the CDR3 reads TGTGCCAGTAACGAGGGGACAGGGGGCGTACTATGGAATTCACCCCTCCACTTT.

For the CDR3, the DNA is TGTGCCAGCAGCAAAGAAGGACAGCAGGACGAAAAACTGTTTTTT. Its protein is CASSKEGQQDEKLFF. The rearrangement uses TRBV21-1 and TRBJ1-4; the table's D call, TRBD1, has no DNA check behind it. TRBV21-1 is listed as a pseudogene. CDR3 length: 15 residues.

V and J are TRBV12-3 or TRBV12-4 and TRBJ2-5; the D is unclear. The CDR3 covers 13 residues. Trimming took off 4 bases at V and 1 base at J, with 7 bases between the two ends. The CDR3 nucleotides are TGTGCCAGCAGTTCGTACACCCAAGAGACCCAGTACTTC. As protein: CASSSYTQETQYF.

V and J are TRBV29-1 and TRBJ2-7; D may be TRBD1 (5 bases). The CDR3 is 12 amino acids. Germline assignment: CDR1 SQVTM and CDR2 ANQGSEA. Trimming removed 4 bases from V and 5 bases from J, with 12 bases in between. The CDR3 here is CSVGTGGHEQYF. In DNA form, the CDR3 reads TGCAGCGTTGGTACAGGTGGCCACGAGCAGTACTTC.

The chain uses TRBV3-1 (or the pseudogene TRBV3-2) and TRBJ2-1; 15 bases are shared with TRBD2. V was pared by 5 bases and J by 9 bases, with 8 bases of the junction left unmatched. Germline CDR1 is LGHDT and CDR2 is YNNKEL (reference sequence). The CDR3 covers 16 residues. As DNA, the CDR3 is TGTGCCAGCAGCTCAGGGACTAGCGGGGGGTCCAGTGAGCAGTTCTTC. The encoded protein is CASSSGTSGGSSEQFF.

The CDR3 DNA reads TGTGCCAGCAGCCAAGTAGCGGGGGATCAGCCCCAGCATTTT. Protein: CASSQVAGDQPQHF. The chain combines TRBV4-2 with TRBJ1-5; maybe TRBD1 (5 bases). This CDR3 comprises 14 residues. Deletions cut 1 base from V and 5 bases from J, with 9 bases between. Germline lookup yields CDR1 LGHNA and CDR2 YNFKEQ.

This clone has only a few counts. The genes are TRBV2 and TRBJ2-3, with 10 bases lining up with TRBD2. V shed 2 bases, J shed 6 bases, and the junction held 8 bases outside the gene matches. The CDR3 runs 16 residues. Germline V CDR1 and CDR2: SNHLY, FYNNEI. The CDR3 here is CASSERGLAEEDTQYF. CDR3 nucleotides: TGTGCCAGCAGTGAAAGAGGACTAGCGGAAGAGGATACGCAGTATTTT.

The chain has TRBV6-1 and TRBJ2-4, with a possible D match to TRBD2 (7 bases). The CDR3 extends over 13 amino acids. V dropped 3 bases and J dropped 8 bases, with 11 bases sitting between them. From germline, CDR1 is MNHNS and CDR2 SASEGT. The CDR3, as DNA: TGTGCCAGCAGTGACCGAGGGGGGGACATTCAGTACTTC. Its protein product is CASSDRGGDIQYF.

The chain carries TRBV7-3 and TRBJ1-1; D gene unclear. V lost 0 bases, J lost 2 bases, and 7 bases lay in between. Germline V gene lookup returns CDR1 SGHTA and CDR2 FQGTGA. This CDR3 comprises 14 residues. The CDR3 protein is CASSLTAINTEAFF. The CDR3 DNA follows: TGTGCCAGCAGCTTAACAGCTATTAACACTGAAGCTTTCTTT.

The gene calls are TRBV27 and TRBJ1-6; possibly TRBD1 for D (6 bases). The germline V gene encodes CDR1 MNHEY and CDR2 SMNVEV (reference sequence). The V gene lost 5 bases and the J gene lost 10 bases, with 15 bases spanning the gap. CDR3 size: 14 residues. CDR3 sequence (DNA): TGTGCCAGCAGTAGACAGGCCGACGGATCACCCCTCCACTTT. Encoded protein: CASSRQADGSPLHF.

The V gene is TRBV28, the J gene TRBJ1-2; TRBD1 agrees at 7 bases. The CDR3 totals 13 residues. V lost 6 bases to trimming and J lost 6 bases; unmatched junction nucleotides: 7. Germline V lookup: CDR1 MDHEN, CDR2 SYDVKM. DNA for the CDR3: TGTGCCAGCAGGCGATTGACAGGGCATGGCTACACCTTC. Translation gives CASRRLTGHGYTF.

This clone is a singleton in its sample. In DNA form, the CDR3 reads TGTGCCAGCAGCGTGGGGACAGGGGCTCTTGCAACTAATGAAAAACTGTTTTTT. The encoded protein is CASSVGTGALATNEKLFF. The rearrangement links TRBV9 to TRBJ1-4, with 10 bases that match TRBD1. Germline CDR1 and CDR2: SGDLS and YYNGEE. V was clipped by 2 bases and J by 0 bases; unmatched bases: 7. CDR3 length equals 18 residues.

This clone was observed a single time. The chain has TRBV23-1 and TRBJ2-2, with D perhaps matching TRBD1 (6 bases). TRBV23-1 is an ORF, with its function uncertain. This CDR3 comprises 17 residues. Trimming removed 0 bases at V and 2 bases at J, with 13 bases between. CDR3 DNA sequence: TGCGCCAGCAGTCAATCGAAACAGGGAGCAAACACCGGGGAGCTGTTTTTT. Translation gives CASSQSKQGANTGELFF.